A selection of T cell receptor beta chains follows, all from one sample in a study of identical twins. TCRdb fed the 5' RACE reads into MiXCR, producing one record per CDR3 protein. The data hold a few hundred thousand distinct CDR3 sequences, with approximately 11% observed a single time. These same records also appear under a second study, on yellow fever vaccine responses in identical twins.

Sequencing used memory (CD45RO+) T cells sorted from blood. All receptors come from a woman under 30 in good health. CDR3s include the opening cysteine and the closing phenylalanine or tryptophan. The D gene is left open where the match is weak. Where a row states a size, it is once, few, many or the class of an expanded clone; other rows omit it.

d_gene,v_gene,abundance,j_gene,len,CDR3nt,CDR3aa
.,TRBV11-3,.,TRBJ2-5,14,TGTGCCAGCAGCTCCCGGGACAAAGAAGAGACCCAGTACTTC,CASSSRDKEETQYF
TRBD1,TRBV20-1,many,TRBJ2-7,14,TGCAGTGCTAGAGACTCCGGGACAGGGGACGAGCAGTACTTC,CSARDSGTGDEQYF
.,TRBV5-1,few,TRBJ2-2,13,TGCGCCAGCAGCTTGGGACAGGCCGGGGAGCTGTTTTTT,CASSLGQAGELFF
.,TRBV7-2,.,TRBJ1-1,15,TGTGCCAGCAGCGCACAAACGGCAGGGAACACTGAAGCTTTCTTT,CASSAQTAGNTEAFF
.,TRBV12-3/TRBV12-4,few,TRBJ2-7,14,TGTGCCAGCACCGCGCGGGGGCGCCCCTACGAGCAGTACTTC,CASTARGRPYEQYF
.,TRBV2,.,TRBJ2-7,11,TGTGCCATACGAGACCGCGGAGGGCAGTACTTC,CAIRDRGGQYF
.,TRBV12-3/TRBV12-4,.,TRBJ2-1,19,TGTGCCAGCAGGGTCGCACAGGGAACCGGGTTCTTGGGGCACAATGAGCAGTTCTTC,CASRVAQGTGFLGHNEQFF
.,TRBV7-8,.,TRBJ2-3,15,TGTGCCAGCAGCTTAGCGGCGTTCAGCACAGATACGCAGTATTTT,CASSLAAFSTDTQYF
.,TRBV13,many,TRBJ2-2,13,TGTGCCAGCAGTCCTCAGGGCACCGGGGAGCTGTTTTTT,CASSPQGTGELFF
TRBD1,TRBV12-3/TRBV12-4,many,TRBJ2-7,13,TGTGCCAGCAGTTTCCGGCAGGGGGACGAGCAGTACTTC,CASSFRQGDEQYF
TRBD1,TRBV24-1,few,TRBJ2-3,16,TGTGCCACCAGTGATCCATCGACAGGGGTTGGGGATACGCAGTATTTT,CATSDPSTGVGDTQYF
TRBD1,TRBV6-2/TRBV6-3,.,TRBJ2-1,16,TGTGCCAGCAGTTATTCCGACAGGGGCGCCTACAATGAGCAGTTCTTC,CASSYSDRGAYNEQFF
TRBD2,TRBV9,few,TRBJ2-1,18,TGTGCCAGCAGCGTGGGACTAGCGGGGCCCCCGAGGAACAATGAGCAGTTCTTC,CASSVGLAGPPRNNEQFF
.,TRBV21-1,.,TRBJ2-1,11,TGTGCCAGCTATTCAGGGTTGCGATTACTCTTC,CASYSGLRLLF
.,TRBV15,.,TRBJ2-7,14,TGTGCCACCAGCGGGAGCACAGGTCGGTACGAGCAGTACTTC,CATSGSTGRYEQYF
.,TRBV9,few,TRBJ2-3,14,TGTGCCAGCAGCGTAGGCCCATCCACAGATACGCAGTATTTT,CASSVGPSTDTQYF
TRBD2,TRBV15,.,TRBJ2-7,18,TGTGCCACCAGCAGCACTCCCGGTACTAGCGGGGGGTCCTACGAGCAGTACTTC,CATSSTPGTSGGSYEQYF
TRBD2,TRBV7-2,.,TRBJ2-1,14,TGTGCCAGCAGCCCTGGACTAGAGAAAAATGAGCAGTTCTTC,CASSPGLEKNEQFF
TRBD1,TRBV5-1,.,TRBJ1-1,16,TGCGCCAGCAGCTCTGGACAGGGGGCGCAGGGCACTGAAGCTTTCTTT,CASSSGQGAQGTEAFF
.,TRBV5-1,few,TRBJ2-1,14,TGCGCCAGCTCCCCCCCTCTTCCGGGGAATGAGCAGTTCTTC,CASSPPLPGNEQFF
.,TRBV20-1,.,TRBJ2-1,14,TGCAGTGCTAGAGGGGTGGGCTCCTACAATGAGCAGTTCTTC,CSARGVGSYNEQFF
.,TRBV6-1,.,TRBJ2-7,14,TGTGCCAGCAGTGATAGGGGACTTACCTACGAGCAGTACTTC,CASSDRGLTYEQYF
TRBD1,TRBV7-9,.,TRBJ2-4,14,TGTGCCAGCAGTTTTGACAGGGAGACAAACATTCAGTACTTC,CASSFDRETNIQYF
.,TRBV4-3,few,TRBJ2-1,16,TGCGCCAGCAGCCGAGGAATCGAGCGGAGCTACAATGAGCAGTTCTTC,CASSRGIERSYNEQFF
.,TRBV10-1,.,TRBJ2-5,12,TGCGCCAGCAGCTGGGCACAAGAGACCCAGTACTTC,CASSWAQETQYF
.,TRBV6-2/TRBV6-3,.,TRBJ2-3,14,TGTGCCAGCAGTTACGGCGGCTACACAGATACGCAGTATTTT,CASSYGGYTDTQYF
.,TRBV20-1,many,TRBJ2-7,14,TGCAGTGCTCAGCTAGGTCTATCTTCCTACGAGCAGTACTTC,CSAQLGLSSYEQYF
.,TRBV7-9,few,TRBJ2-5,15,TGTGCCAGCAGCTTAGCGGGGGGTTGGGAAGAGACCCAGTACTTC,CASSLAGGWEETQYF
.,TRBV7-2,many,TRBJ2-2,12,TGTGCCAGCAGCTCCGGCGTGGGGGAGCTGTTTTTT,CASSSGVGELFF
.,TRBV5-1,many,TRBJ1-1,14,TGCGCCAGCAGCCCGGGACGGGCGAACACTGAAGCTTTCTTT,CASSPGRANTEAFF
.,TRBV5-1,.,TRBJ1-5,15,TGCGCCAGCAGCTTGGGAACACACAGCAATCAGCCCCAGCATTTT,CASSLGTHSNQPQHF
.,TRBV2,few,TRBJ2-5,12,TGTGCCAGCTCGGACAACCAAGAGACCCAGTACTTC,CASSDNQETQYF
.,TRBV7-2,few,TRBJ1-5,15,TGTGCCAGCAGCTTAGGGGAACATAGCAATCAGCCCCAGCATTTT,CASSLGEHSNQPQHF